This note documents a single T cell receptor (beta chain) sequence. These data are taken from a study of blood T cells in healthy people across ages. Alongside a J-beta primer mix, a sample-barcoded 5' primer served in a second PCR lasting about 7 to 12 cycles. MiXCR, run by TCRdb on the 5' RACE reads, gives a single entry per CDR3 protein. The sample yields 600,000 to 800,000 distinct CDR3 sequences, over 40% seen once. Looked up from germline, CDR1 is LGHNA and CDR2 is YSLEER. The CDR3 runs 15 residues. Deletions cut 0 bases from V and 4 bases from J, with 12 bases between. The sequence was obtained from a woman of 80 years or more in good health. This sequence joins TRBV4-3 and TRBJ2-5, with D perhaps matching TRBD1 (7 bases). The sequenced sample consisted of blood. This CDR3 is CASSQEQGTGETQYF. The CDR3, as DNA: TGCGCCAGCAGCCAAGAACAGGGGACTGGAGAGACCCAGTACTTC.